This T cell receptor beta chain was sequenced during a study of regulatory T cells in long-lasting Graves disease. Study findings and constraints: Persistent disease was characterized by preferential usage of TRBV28, TRBJ1-2 and TRBJ2-5. A greater number of public clonotypes (around 2,700) was shared by persistent patients than by new patients (approximately 880).

With respect to this clonotype: Its antigen remains unknown.

Stated time point: persistent/refractory GD, antithyroid drugs over 5 years with positive TRAb. PBMCs provided the RNA from which the TCR library was made. Looked up from germline, CDR1 is LNHNV and CDR2 is YYDKDF (reference sequence). Trimming left V 2 bases short and J 5 bases short, with 3 bases between. The CDR3 is made up of 12 amino acids. With iRepertoire HTBI primers and Arm-PCR of CDR3 regions, TCR beta libraries were built. A single record per CDR3 protein comes from TCRdb applying MiXCR to the multiplex PCR reads. The data hold 400,000 to 500,000 distinct CDR3 sequences, with roughly 20% observed a single time.

V is TRBV15 and J is TRBJ1-4; D gene ambiguous. This receptor was obtained from a female donor with Graves disease. Sequenced material: peripheral blood mononuclear cells (PBMCs), taken when the disease was refractory, from a patient treated with antithyroid drugs. CDR3 protein: CATSRRNEKLFF. CDR3 nucleotide sequence: TGTGCCACCAGCAGACGAAATGAAAAACTGTTTTTT.